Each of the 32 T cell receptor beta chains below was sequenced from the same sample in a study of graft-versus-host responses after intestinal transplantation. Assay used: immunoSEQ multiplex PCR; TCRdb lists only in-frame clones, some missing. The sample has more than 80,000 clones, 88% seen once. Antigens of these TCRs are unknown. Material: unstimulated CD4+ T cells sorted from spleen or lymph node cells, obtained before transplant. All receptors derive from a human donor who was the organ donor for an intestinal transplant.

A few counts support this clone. The CDR3 DNA reads as TGCGCCAGCAGTGGTAGCTCGCTCCGAGAGCAGTTCTTC. Translated: CASSGSSLREQFF. The V gene is TRBV10-1, the J gene TRBJ2-1, with D unclear. The CDR3 length is 13 residues. Germline CDR1 is WNHNN and CDR2 is SYGVQD (reference sequence). Trimming shortened V by 4 bases and J by 10 bases, and 14 bases separated the two germline ends.

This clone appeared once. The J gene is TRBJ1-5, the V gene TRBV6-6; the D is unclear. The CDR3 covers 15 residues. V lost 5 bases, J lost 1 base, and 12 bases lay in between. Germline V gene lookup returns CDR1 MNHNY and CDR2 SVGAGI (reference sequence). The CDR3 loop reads CASSLGQWSNQPQHF. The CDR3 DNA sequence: TGTGCCAGCAGTCTGGGCCAGTGGAGCAATCAGCCCCAGCATTTT.

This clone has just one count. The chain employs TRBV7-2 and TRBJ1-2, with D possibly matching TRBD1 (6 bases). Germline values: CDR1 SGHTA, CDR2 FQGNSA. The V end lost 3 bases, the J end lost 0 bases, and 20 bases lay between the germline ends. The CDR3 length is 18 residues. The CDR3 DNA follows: TGTGCCAGCAGCTTCCCGACAGGAGGAATCGGGGCTAACTATGGCTACACCTTC. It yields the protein CASSFPTGGIGANYGYTF.

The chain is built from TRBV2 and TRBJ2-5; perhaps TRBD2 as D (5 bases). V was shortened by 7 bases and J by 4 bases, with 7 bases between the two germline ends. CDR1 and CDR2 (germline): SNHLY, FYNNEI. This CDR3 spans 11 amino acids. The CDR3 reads CASKEGETQYF. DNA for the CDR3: TGTGCCAGCAAAGAGGGAGAGACCCAGTACTTC.

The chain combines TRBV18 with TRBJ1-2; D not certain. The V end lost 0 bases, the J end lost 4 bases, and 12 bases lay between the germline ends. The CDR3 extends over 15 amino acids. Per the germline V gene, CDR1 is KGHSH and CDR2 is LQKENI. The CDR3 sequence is CASSPPARTFYGYTF. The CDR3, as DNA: TGTGCCAGCTCACCACCGGCAAGGACTTTCTATGGCTACACCTTC.

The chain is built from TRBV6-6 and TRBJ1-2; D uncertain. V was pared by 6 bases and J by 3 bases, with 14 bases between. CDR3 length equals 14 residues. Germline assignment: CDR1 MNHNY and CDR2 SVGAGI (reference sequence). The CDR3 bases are TGTGCCAGCAGATACGCCGGGAGCCACTATGGCTACACCTTC. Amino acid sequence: CASRYAGSHYGYTF.

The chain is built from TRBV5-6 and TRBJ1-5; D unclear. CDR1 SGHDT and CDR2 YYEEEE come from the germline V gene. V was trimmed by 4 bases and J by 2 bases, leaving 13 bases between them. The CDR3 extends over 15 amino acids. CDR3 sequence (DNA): TGTGCCAGCAGCCTGGGCTCGGGAGGCAATCAGCCCCAGCATTTT. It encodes CASSLGSGGNQPQHF.

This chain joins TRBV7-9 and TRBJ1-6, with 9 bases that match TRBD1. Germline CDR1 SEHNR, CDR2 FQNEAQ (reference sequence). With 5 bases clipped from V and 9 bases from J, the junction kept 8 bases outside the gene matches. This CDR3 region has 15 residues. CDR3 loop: CASSAPGQGISPLHF. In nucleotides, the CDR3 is TGTGCCAGCAGCGCCCCGGGACAGGGTATTTCACCCCTCCACTTT.

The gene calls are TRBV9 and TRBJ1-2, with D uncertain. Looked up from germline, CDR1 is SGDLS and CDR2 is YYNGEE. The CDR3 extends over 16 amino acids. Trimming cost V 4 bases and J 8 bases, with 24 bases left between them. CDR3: CASSPGGYEGLGGYTF. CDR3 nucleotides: TGTGCCAGCAGCCCAGGCGGGTATGAAGGGCTCGGGGGCTACACCTTC.

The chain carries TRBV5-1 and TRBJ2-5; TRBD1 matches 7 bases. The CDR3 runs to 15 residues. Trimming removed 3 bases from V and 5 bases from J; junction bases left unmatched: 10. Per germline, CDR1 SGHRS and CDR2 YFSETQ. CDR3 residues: CASSSKTGVGETQYF. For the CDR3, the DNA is TGCGCCAGCAGCTCTAAAACAGGGGTAGGGGAGACCCAGTACTTC.

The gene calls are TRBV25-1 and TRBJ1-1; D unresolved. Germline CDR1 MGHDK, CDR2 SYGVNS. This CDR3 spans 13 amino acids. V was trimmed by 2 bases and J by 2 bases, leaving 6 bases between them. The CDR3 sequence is CASSERGNTEAFF. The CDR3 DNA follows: TGTGCCAGCAGTGAACGCGGTAACACTGAAGCTTTCTTT.

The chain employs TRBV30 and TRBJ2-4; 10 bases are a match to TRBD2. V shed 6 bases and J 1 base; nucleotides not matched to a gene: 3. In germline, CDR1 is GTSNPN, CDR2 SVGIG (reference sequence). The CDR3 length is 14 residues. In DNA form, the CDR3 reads TGTGCCTGTGAAGCGGGGGGGGCCAAAAACATTCAGTACTTC. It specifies CACEAGGAKNIQYF.

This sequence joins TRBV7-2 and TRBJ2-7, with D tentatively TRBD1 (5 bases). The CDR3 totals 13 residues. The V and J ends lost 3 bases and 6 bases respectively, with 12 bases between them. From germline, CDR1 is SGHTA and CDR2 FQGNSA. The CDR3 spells CASSFSGQGEQYF. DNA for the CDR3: TGTGCCAGCAGCTTTTCCGGCCAGGGCGAGCAGTACTTC.

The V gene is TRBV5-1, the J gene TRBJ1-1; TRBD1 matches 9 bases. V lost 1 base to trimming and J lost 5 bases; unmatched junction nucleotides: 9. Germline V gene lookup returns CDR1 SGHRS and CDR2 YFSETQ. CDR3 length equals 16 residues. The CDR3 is CASSLISGQGRTEAFF. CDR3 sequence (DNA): TGCGCCAGCAGCTTGATTTCGGGACAGGGAAGGACTGAAGCTTTCTTT. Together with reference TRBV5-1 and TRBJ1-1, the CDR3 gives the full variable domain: KAGVTQTPRYLIKTRGQQVTLSCSPISGHRSVSWYQQTPGQGLQFLFEYFSETQRNKGNFPGRFSGRQFSNSRSEMNVSTLELGDSALYLCASSLISGQGRTEAFFGQGTRLTVV.

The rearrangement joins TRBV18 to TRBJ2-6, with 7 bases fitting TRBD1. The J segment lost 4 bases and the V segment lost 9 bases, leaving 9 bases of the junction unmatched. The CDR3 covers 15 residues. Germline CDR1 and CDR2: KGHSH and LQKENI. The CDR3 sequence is CASTQQGKGANVLTF. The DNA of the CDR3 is TGTGCCAGTACACAACAGGGGAAGGGGGCCAACGTCCTGACTTTC. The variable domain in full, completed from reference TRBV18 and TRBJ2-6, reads NAGVMQNPRHLVRRRGQEARLRCSPMKGHSHVYWYRQLPEEGLKFMVYLQKENIIDESGMPKERFSAEFPKEGPSILRIQQVVRGDSAAYFCASTQQGKGANVLTFGAGSRLTVL.

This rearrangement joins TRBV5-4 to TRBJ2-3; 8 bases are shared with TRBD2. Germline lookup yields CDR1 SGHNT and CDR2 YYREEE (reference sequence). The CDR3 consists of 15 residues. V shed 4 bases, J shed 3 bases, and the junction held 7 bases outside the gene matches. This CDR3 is CASSHGGAGTDTQYF. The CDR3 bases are TGTGCCAGCAGCCACGGGGGGGCAGGAACAGATACGCAGTATTTT.

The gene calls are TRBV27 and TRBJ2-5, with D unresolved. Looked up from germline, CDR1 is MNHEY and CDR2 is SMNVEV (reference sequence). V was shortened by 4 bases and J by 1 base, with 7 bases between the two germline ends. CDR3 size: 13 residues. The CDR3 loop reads CASSSLSQETQYF. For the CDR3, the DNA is TGTGCCAGCAGTTCCCTGAGCCAAGAGACCCAGTACTTC.

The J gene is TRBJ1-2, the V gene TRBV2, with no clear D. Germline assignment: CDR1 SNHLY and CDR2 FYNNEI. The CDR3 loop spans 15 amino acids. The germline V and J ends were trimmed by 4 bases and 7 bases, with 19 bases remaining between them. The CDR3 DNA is TGTGCCAGCAGTGTCCGAGACGGAGGATGGGGTGGCTACACCTTC. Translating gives CASSVRDGGWGGYTF.

In DNA, the CDR3 is TGTGCCAGCAGCTCCCCATCCAAGAGGGGACAGGTAGGGAACACCATATATTTT. Translating gives CASSSPSKRGQVGNTIYF. V and J are TRBV11-3 and TRBJ1-3, with 8 bases matching TRBD1. Per the germline V gene, CDR1 is SGHNT and CDR2 is YENEEA. This CDR3 comprises 18 residues. V lost 4 bases and J lost 7; bases outside the gene matches: 18.

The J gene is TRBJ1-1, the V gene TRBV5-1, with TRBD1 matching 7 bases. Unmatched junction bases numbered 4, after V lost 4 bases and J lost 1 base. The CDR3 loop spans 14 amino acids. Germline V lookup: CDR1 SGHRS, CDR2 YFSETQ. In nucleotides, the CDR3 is TGCGCCAGCAGCGGGACAGTGGGGAACACTGAAGCTTTCTTT. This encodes CASSGTVGNTEAFF.

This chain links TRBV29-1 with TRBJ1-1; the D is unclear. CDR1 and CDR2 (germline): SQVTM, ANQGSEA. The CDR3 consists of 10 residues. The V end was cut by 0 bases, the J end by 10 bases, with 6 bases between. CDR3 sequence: CSVEDSAAFF. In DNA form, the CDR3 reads TGCAGCGTTGAAGACAGCGCAGCTTTCTTT.

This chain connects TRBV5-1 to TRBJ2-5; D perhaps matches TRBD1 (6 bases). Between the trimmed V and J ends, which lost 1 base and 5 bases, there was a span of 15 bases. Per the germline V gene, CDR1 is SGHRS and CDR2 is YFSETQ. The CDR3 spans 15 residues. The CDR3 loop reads CASSLIRGSGETQYF. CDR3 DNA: TGCGCCAGCAGCTTGATCAGGGGCTCAGGCGAGACCCAGTACTTC.

The CDR3 DNA is TGTGCCAGCAGCTCTCCGAAAATTCAGGAGACCCAGTACTTC. Translated: CASSSPKIQETQYF. The genes are TRBV5-4 and TRBJ2-5, with no clear D. CDR1 is SGHNT, CDR2 YYREEE, per germline (reference sequence). CDR3 length equals 14 residues. V dropped 3 bases and J dropped 5 bases, with 14 bases sitting between them.

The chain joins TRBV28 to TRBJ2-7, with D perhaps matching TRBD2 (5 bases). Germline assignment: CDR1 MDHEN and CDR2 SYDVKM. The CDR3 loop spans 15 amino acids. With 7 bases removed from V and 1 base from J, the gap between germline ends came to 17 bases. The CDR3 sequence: CASIPIGVPSYEQYF. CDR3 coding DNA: TGTGCCAGCATTCCGATCGGGGTTCCATCCTACGAGCAGTACTTC. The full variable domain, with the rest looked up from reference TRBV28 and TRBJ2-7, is DVKVTQSSRYLVKRTGEKVFLECVQDMDHENMFWYRQDPGLGLRLIYFSYDVKMKEKGDIPEGYSVSREKKERFSLILESASTNQTSMYLCASIPIGVPSYEQYFGPGTRLTVT.

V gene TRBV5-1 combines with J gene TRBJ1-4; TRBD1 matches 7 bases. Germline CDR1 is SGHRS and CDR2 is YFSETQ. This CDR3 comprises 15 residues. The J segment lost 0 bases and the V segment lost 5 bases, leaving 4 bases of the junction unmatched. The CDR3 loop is CASSPQGATNEKLFF. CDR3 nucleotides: TGCGCCAGCAGTCCGCAGGGGGCAACTAATGAAAAACTGTTTTTT.

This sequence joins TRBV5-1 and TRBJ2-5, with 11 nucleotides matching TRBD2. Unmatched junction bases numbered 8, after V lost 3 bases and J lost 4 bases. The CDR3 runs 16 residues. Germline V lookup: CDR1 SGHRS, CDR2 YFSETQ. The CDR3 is CASSSLAGGLPETQYF. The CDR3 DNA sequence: TGCGCCAGCAGCTCTCTAGCGGGGGGCCTTCCAGAGACCCAGTACTTC.

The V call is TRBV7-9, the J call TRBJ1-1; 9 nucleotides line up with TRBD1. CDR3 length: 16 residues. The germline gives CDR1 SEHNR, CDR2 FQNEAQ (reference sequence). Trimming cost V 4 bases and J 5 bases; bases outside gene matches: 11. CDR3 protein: CASSSRRGQGGTEAFF. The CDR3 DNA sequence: TGTGCCAGCAGCTCCCGGAGGGGACAGGGTGGGACTGAAGCTTTCTTT.

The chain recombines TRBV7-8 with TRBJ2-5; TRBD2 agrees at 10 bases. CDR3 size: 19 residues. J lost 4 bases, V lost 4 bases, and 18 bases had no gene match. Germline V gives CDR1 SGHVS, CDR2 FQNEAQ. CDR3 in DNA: TGTGCCAGCAGCTCAATCCGCCCCTGGGGTAGCGGGGGGAGAGAGACCCAGTACTTC. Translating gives CASSSIRPWGSGGRETQYF.

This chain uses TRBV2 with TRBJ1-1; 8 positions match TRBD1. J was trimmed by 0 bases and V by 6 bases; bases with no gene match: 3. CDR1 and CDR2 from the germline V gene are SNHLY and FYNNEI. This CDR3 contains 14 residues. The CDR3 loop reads CASRGDRMNTEAFF. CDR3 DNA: TGTGCCAGCAGGGGGGACAGGATGAACACTGAAGCTTTCTTT.

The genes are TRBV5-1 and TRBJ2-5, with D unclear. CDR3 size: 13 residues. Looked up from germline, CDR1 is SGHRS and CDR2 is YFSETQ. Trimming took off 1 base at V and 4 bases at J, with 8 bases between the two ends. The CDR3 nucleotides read TGCGCCAGCAGCTTGTTAGTAGCAGAGACCCAGTACTTC. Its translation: CASSLLVAETQYF. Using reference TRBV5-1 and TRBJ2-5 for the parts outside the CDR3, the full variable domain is KAGVTQTPRYLIKTRGQQVTLSCSPISGHRSVSWYQQTPGQGLQFLFEYFSETQRNKGNFPGRFSGRQFSNSRSEMNVSTLELGDSALYLCASSLLVAETQYFGPGTRLLVL.

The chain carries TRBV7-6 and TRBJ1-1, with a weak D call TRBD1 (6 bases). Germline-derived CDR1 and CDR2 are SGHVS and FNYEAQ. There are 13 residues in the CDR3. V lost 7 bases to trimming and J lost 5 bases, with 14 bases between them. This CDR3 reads CASTPGGPTEAFF. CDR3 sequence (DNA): TGTGCCAGCACCCCCGGGGGGCCAACTGAAGCTTTCTTT.

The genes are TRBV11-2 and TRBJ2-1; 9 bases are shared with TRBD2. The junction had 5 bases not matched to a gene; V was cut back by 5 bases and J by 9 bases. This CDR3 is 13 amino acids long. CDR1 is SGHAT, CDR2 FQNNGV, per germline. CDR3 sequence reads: CASSVLRGGEQFF. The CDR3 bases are TGTGCCAGCAGCGTCTTGCGGGGGGGTGAGCAGTTCTTC. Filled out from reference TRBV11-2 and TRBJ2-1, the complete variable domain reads EAGVAQSPRYKIIEKRQSVAFWCNPISGHATLYWYQQILGQGPKLLIQFQNNGVVDDSQLPKDRFSAERLKGVDSTLKIQPAKLEDSAVYLCASSVLRGGEQFFGPGTRLTVL.